A selection of T cell receptor beta chains follows, all from one sample in a study of human T cells and chemical hapten exposure. TCRdb analysed the RACE reads with MiXCR anew, one entry per CDR3 protein. The table lists some 120,000 distinct CDR3 sequences, about 12% of them singletons. The sequencing used whole blood, collected in connection with sensitization to the hapten diphenylcyclopropenone (DPC). The receptors shown here come from a woman aged 45 to 65 with alopecia areata. Some clones in this sample may be carry-over from other donors' samples. Both conserved end residues are part of each CDR3. A D gene is named only where the DNA matches it firmly. The size field is filled for only some rows; it gives once, few, many or a size class.

>many|TRBJ1-5|TRBD1|TRBV18
TGTGCCAGCTCAGCGGACAGGGGATCTCAGCCCCAGCATTTT
CASSADRGSQPQHF
>many|TRBJ2-3|.|TRBV28
TGTGCCAGCAGTTTTCGGGCGGGGCCACCCACAGATACGCAGTATTTT
CASSFRAGPPTDTQYF
>many|TRBJ2-2|.|TRBV20-1
TGCAGTGCTAGAGATTATACCGGGGAGCTGTTTTTT
CSARDYTGELFF
>few|TRBJ1-1|TRBD1|TRBV12-3/TRBV12-4
TGTGCCAGCAGCAGACAGGGGGCCACTGAAGCTTTCTTT
CASSRQGATEAFF
>many|TRBJ2-5|.|TRBV11-1
TGTGCCAGCAGCTCCCCTAATAGCGGCCAAGAGACCCAGTACTTC
CASSSPNSGQETQYF
>few|TRBJ1-1|.|TRBV28
TGTGCCACTCGTACCCCAGGAGAGAACACTGAAGCTTTCTTT
CATRTPGENTEAFF
>many|TRBJ2-2|.|TRBV7-6
TGTGCCAGCAGCCCCACTACGGGGGCCGGGGAGCTGTTTTTT
CASSPTTGAGELFF
>many|TRBJ2-7|.|TRBV4-1
TGCGCCAGCAGCCAAGAACAGCAGGGACTCCACGAGCAGTACTTC
CASSQEQQGLHEQYF
>many|TRBJ1-4|.|TRBV4-2
TGTGCCAGCAGCCAAGTAATCGCTTCAGGAGTTGTCTCCTCAACTAATGAAAAACTGTTTTTT
CASSQVIASGVVSSTNEKLFF
>few|TRBJ1-5|TRBD1|TRBV18
TGTGCCAGCTCACTGTCTGGGACAGCAGATCAGCCCCAGCATTTT
CASSLSGTADQPQHF
>many|TRBJ1-4|TRBD1|TRBV20-1
TGCAGTGCTAGAGGAGCGGGACAGGGGAATGAAAAACTGTTTTTT
CSARGAGQGNEKLFF
>few|TRBJ1-1|.|TRBV7-9
TGTGCCAGCAGCTTTCAGGGACCGTACACTGAAGCTTTCTTT
CASSFQGPYTEAFF
>.|TRBJ1-5|.|TRBV7-2
TGTGCCAGCAGCTTAGCAAATCAGCCCCAGCATTTT
CASSLANQPQHF
>many|TRBJ1-5|.|TRBV28
TGTGCCAGCAGATCGGACCTGGGCCATCAGCCCCAGCATTTT
CASRSDLGHQPQHF
>many|TRBJ2-5|TRBD2|TRBV19
TGTGCCAGTAGTAAACTAGCGGGGGGAGAGACCCAGTACTTC
CASSKLAGGETQYF
>few|TRBJ1-4|TRBD1|TRBV7-9
TGTGCCAGCAGCTCCGGGACAGGGGAGGAAAAACTGTTTTTT
CASSSGTGEEKLFF
>many|TRBJ2-7|.|TRBV20-1
TGCAGTGCCCCCGGTACGGGCTCCTACGAGCAGTACTTC
CSAPGTGSYEQYF
>many|TRBJ2-3|TRBD2|TRBV20-1
TGCAGTGCTAGCCCCCTAGCGGGGGGCACAGATACGCAGTATTTT
CSASPLAGGTDTQYF
>.|TRBJ1-1|.|TRBV5-1
TGCGCCAGCAGCTTGGCGGCAGGGGCATGGAACACTGAAGCTTTCTTT
CASSLAAGAWNTEAFF
>.|TRBJ2-7|TRBD1|TRBV24-1
TGTGCCACCAGTGATCCGACAGGGTACGAGCAGTACTTC
CATSDPTGYEQYF
>many|TRBJ1-2|.|TRBV28
TGTGCCAGCAGTTCCCCGGTGGGCGATGGCTACACCTTC
CASSSPVGDGYTF
>few|TRBJ1-1|.|TRBV20-1
TGCAGTGCTAGAGGGACAGCCGACCCTGGGTCTTTCTTT
CSARGTADPGSFF
>few|TRBJ1-2|.|TRBV7-9
TGTGCCAGCAGCTTAGTGATCGGACGGGACTATGGCTACACCTTC
CASSLVIGRDYGYTF
>many|TRBJ2-5|TRBD2|TRBV2
TGTGCCAGCCGTCGACTAGCGGGGGGTTCAGGGACCCAGTACTTC
CASRRLAGGSGTQYF
>.|TRBJ2-4|.|TRBV14
TGTGCCAGCAGCCCCCCCGGGGTCGAGGACATTCAGTACTTC
CASSPPGVEDIQYF
>few|TRBJ2-1|TRBD2|TRBV4-1
TGCGCCAGCAGCCAAGGTTGGCAGCGGGGGGGCCATGAGCAGTTCTTC
CASSQGWQRGGHEQFF
>.|TRBJ2-4|TRBD1|TRBV11-2
TGTGCCAGCTCCAAGACAGGGATGCGCATTCAGTACTTC
CASSKTGMRIQYF
>many|TRBJ2-1|.|TRBV12-3/TRBV12-4
TGTGCCAGCAGTTTAGCGCGGTCCAGAAAGGGCAATGAGCAGTTCTTC
CASSLARSRKGNEQFF
>many|TRBJ2-5|TRBD2|TRBV5-1
TGCGCCAGCAGCAAATTAGCGGGACAAGAGACCCAGTACTTC
CASSKLAGQETQYF
>many|TRBJ1-1|.|TRBV12-3/TRBV12-4
TGTGCCAGCAGTGACCTAGGGAAGGCTTTCTTT
CASSDLGKAFF
>many|TRBJ1-5|.|TRBV7-9
TGTGCCAGCAGCTTGAGGGGAGGCAATCAGCCCCAGCATTTT
CASSLRGGNQPQHF
>.|TRBJ1-4|.|TRBV28
TGTGCCAGCAGTTTAATGGGCACGGGACACGAAAAACTGTTTTTT
CASSLMGTGHEKLFF
>many|TRBJ2-7|.|TRBV7-7
TGTGCCAGCAGCCCCGACAGGTCCTACGAGCAGTACTTC
CASSPDRSYEQYF
>few|TRBJ2-1|.|TRBV5-1
TGCGCCAGCAGCTTGGCCGCAGGGGTTACCAATGAGCAGTTCTTC
CASSLAAGVTNEQFF
>.|TRBJ1-1|.|TRBV29-1
TGCAGCGTTGAGGGCAGGTTCACTGAAGCTTTCTTT
CSVEGRFTEAFF
>many|TRBJ1-1|.|TRBV29-1
TGCAGCGTTGCACCCGCGTCGGGGGTGAACACTGAAGCTTTCTTT
CSVAPASGVNTEAFF
>.|TRBJ2-3|.|TRBV5-1
TGCGCCAGCAGAATCGGACAGAGCACAGATACGCAGTATTTT
CASRIGQSTDTQYF
>.|TRBJ1-1|.|TRBV6-6
TGTGCCAGCAGTTACGGTCGACTGAACACTGAAGCTTTCTTT
CASSYGRLNTEAFF
>.|TRBJ1-1|TRBD1|TRBV6-2/TRBV6-3
TGTGCCAGCAGTTCAAGGACAGGAACATTGAACACTGAAGCTTTCTTT
CASSSRTGTLNTEAFF
>many|TRBJ1-2|TRBD1|TRBV7-2
TGTGCCAGCAGCGCTCGGACAGGGACGGGGGACTATGGCTACACCTTC
CASSARTGTGDYGYTF
>.|TRBJ2-5|.|TRBV7-9
TGTGCCAGCAGCTTAGTAGGCTATGAGACCCAGTACTTC
CASSLVGYETQYF
>.|TRBJ2-5|.|TRBV11-2
TGTGCCAGCAGCTTTGCGGGTGAAGAGACCCAGTACTTC
CASSFAGEETQYF
>few|TRBJ2-1|.|TRBV20-1
TGCAGTGCTAGACTCGGGACCCGAGGGTCCTACAATGAGCAGTTCTTC
CSARLGTRGSYNEQFF
>few|TRBJ1-1|.|TRBV27
TGTGCCAGCAGTTTAAAGATGAACACTGAAGCTTTCTTT
CASSLKMNTEAFF
>few|TRBJ2-2|.|TRBV10-3
TGTGCCATCAGTGCTGATCTTAACCCCTACACCGGGGAGCTGTTTTTT
CAISADLNPYTGELFF
>many|TRBJ2-7|.|TRBV28
TGTGCCAGCAGTGGCCCCCGGGTCTCGACCGAATACGAGCAGTACTTC
CASSGPRVSTEYEQYF
>few|TRBJ1-3|TRBD1|TRBV6-1
TGTGCCAGCAGTCGGGACAGGGGAAACACCATATATTTT
CASSRDRGNTIYF
>many|TRBJ2-2|.|TRBV10-3
TGTGCCATCAGTGATCCAGGACAGAACACCGGGGAGCTGTTTTTT
CAISDPGQNTGELFF
>many|TRBJ2-1|TRBD1|TRBV10-1
TGCGCCAGCAGCCGGGACAGGGGGTACAATGAGCAGTTCTTC
CASSRDRGYNEQFF
>few|TRBJ1-1|.|TRBV4-3
TGCGCCAGCAGCCAAGAGATTCGACAGGCTGAAGCTTTCTTT
CASSQEIRQAEAFF